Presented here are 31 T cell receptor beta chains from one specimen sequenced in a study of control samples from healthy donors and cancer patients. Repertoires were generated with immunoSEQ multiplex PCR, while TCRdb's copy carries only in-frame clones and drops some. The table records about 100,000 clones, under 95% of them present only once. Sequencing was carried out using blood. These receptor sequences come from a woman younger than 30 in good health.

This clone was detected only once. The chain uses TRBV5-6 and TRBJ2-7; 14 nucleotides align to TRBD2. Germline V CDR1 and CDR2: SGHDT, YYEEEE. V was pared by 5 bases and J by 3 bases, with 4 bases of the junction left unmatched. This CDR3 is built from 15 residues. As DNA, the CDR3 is TGTGCCAGCAGGAGACTAGCGGGAGGGGACTACGAGCAGTACTTC. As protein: CASRRLAGGDYEQYF.

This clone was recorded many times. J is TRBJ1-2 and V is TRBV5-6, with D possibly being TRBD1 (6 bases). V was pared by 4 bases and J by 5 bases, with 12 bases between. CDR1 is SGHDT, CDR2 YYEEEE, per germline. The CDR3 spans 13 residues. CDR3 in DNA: TGTGCCAGCAGCCCGACAGGAACTTATGGCTACACCTTC. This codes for CASSPTGTYGYTF.

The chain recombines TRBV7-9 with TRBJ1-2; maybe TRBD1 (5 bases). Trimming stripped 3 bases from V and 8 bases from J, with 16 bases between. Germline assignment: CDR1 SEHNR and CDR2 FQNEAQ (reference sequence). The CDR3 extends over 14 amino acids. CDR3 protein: CASSLDKAAKGYTF. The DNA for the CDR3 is TGTGCCAGCAGCTTGGACAAAGCCGCTAAGGGCTACACCTTC.

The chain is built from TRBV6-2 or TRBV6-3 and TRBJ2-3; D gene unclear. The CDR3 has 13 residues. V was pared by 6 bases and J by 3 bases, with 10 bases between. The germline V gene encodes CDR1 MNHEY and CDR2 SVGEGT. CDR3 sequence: CASSSLETDTQYF. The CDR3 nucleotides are TGTGCCAGCAGCTCTCTTGAAACAGATACGCAGTATTTT.

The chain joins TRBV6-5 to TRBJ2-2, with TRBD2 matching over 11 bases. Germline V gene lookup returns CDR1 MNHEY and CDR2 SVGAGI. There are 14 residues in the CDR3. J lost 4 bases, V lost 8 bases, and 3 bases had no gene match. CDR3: CASELAGGTGELFF. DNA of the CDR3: TGTGCCAGCGAGCTAGCGGGGGGCACCGGGGAGCTGTTTTTT.

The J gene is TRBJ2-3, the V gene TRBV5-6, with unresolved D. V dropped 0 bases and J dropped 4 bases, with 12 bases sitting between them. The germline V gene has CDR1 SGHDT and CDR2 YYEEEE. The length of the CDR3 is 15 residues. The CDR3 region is CASSLGLPRADTQYF. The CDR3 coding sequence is TGTGCCAGCAGCTTGGGCCTACCGCGTGCAGATACGCAGTATTTT. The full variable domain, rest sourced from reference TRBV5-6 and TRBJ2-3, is DAGVTQSPTHLIKTRGQQVTLRCSPKSGHDTVSWYQQALGQGPQFIFQYYEEEERQRGNFPDRFSGHQFPNYSSELNVNALLLGDSALYLCASSLGLPRADTQYFGPGTRLTVL.

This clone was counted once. In nucleotides, the CDR3 is TGTGCCAGCTCAAACGGGAACTCTGGAAACACCATATATTTT. Translating gives CASSNGNSGNTIYF. This rearrangement joins TRBV18 to TRBJ1-3, with D hard to call. In germline, CDR1 is KGHSH, CDR2 LQKENI. CDR3 length: 14 residues. The V end lost 5 bases, the J end lost 0 bases, and 8 bases lay between the germline ends. The whole variable domain, remainder taken from reference TRBV18 and TRBJ1-3, is NAGVMQNPRHLVRRRGQEARLRCSPMKGHSHVYWYRQLPEEGLKFMVYLQKENIIDESGMPKERFSAEFPKEGPSILRIQQVVRGDSAAYFCASSNGNSGNTIYFGEGSWLTVV.

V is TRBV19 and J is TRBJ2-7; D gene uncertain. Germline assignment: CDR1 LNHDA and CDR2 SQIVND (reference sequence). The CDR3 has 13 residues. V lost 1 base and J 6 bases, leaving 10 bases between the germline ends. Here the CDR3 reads CASSIVTSGEQYF. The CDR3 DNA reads TGTGCCAGTAGTATAGTTACTTCGGGCGAGCAGTACTTC.

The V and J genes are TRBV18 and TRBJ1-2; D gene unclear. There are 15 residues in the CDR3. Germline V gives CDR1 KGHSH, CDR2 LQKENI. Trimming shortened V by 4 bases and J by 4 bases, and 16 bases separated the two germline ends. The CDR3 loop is CASSRDQGYGYGYTF. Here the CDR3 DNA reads TGTGCCAGCTCACGTGACCAAGGGTACGGCTATGGCTACACCTTC.

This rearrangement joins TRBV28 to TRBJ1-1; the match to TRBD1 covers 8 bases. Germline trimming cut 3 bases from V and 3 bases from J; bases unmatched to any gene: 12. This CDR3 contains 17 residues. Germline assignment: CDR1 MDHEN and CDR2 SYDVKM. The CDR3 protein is CASSFTWTGIVDTEAFF. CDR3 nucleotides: TGTGCCAGCAGTTTTACGTGGACAGGGATAGTGGACACTGAAGCTTTCTTT.

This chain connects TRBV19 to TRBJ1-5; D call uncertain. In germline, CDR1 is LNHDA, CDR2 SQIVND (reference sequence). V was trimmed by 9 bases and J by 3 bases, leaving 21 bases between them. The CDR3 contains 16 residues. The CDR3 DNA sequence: TGTGCCAGCCGAGCGGGGTGGGCGTTGGACAATCAGCCCCAGCATTTT. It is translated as CASRAGWALDNQPQHF.

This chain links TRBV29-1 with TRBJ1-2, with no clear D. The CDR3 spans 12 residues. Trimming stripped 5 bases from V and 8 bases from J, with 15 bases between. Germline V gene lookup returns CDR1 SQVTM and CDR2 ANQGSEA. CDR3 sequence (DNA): TGCAGCGTTCAGGATGGGTTGTTCGGCTACACCTTC. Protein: CSVQDGLFGYTF.

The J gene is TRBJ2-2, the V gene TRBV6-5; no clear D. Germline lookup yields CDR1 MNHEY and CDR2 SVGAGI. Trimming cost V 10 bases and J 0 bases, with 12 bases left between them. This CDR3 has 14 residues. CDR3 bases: TGTGCCACCTCTTTAGGCGCGAACACCGGGGAGCTGTTTTTT. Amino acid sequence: CATSLGANTGELFF.

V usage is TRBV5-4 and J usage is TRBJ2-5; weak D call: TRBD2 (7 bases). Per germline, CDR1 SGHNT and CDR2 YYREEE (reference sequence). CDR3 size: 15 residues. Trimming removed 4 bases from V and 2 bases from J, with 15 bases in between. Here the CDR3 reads CASSLVGGGQETQYF. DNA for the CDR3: TGTGCCAGCAGCCTGGTAGGGGGGGGACAAGAGACCCAGTACTTC.

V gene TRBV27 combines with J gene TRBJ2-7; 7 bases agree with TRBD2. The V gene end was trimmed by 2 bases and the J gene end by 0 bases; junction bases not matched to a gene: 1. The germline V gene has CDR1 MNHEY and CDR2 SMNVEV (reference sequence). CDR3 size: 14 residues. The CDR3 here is CASSLAGASYEQYF. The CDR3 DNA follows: TGTGCCAGCAGTTTAGCGGGAGCCTCCTACGAGCAGTACTTC.

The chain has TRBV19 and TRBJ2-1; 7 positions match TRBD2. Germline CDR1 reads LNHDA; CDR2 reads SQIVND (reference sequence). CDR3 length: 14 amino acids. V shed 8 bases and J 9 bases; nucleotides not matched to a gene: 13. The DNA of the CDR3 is TGTGCCAGTCTTGAGGGAGGGTTTAGCGGTGAGCAGTTCTTC. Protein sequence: CASLEGGFSGEQFF.

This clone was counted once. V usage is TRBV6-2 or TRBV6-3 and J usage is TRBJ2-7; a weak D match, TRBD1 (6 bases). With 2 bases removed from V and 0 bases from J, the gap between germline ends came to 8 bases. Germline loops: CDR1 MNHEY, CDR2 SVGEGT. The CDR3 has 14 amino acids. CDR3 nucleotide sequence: TGTGCCAGCAGTTACGGACAGAGCTCCTACGAGCAGTACTTC. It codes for CASSYGQSSYEQYF.

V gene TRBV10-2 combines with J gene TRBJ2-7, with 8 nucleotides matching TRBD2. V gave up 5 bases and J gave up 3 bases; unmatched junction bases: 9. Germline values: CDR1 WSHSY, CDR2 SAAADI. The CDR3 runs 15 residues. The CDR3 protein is CASSSAGGLIYEQYF. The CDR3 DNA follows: TGCGCCAGCAGTAGTGCGGGAGGACTCATCTACGAGCAGTACTTC.

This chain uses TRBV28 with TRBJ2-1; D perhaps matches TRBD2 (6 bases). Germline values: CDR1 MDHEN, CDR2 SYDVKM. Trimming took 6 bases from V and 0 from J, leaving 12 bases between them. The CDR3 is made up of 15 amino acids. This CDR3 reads CASRRAGFSYNEQFF. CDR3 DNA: TGTGCCAGCAGACGAGCGGGTTTCTCCTACAATGAGCAGTTCTTC.

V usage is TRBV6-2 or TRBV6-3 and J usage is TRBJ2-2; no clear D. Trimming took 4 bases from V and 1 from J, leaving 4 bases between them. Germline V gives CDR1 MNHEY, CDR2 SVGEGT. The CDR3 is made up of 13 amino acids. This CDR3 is CASSLRNTGELFF. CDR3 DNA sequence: TGTGCCAGCAGTTTAAGGAACACCGGGGAGCTGTTTTTT.

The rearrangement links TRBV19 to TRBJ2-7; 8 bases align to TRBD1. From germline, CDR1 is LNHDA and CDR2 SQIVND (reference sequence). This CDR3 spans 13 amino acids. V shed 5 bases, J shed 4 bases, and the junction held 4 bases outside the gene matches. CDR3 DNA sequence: TGTGCCAGTAGTCCAGGGGGCGAATACGAGCAGTACTTC. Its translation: CASSPGGEYEQYF.

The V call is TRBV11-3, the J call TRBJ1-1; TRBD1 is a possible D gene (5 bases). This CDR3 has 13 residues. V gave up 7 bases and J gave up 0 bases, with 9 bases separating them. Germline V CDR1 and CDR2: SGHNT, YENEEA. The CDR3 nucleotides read TGTGCCAGCACCGGACACTTGAACACTGAAGCTTTCTTT. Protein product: CASTGHLNTEAFF. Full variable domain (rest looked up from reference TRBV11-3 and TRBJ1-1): EAGVVQSPRYKIIEKKQPVAFWCNPISGHNTLYWYLQNLGQGPELLIRYENEEAVDDSQLPKDRFSAERLKGVDSTLKIQPAELGDSAVYLCASTGHLNTEAFFGQGTRLTVV.

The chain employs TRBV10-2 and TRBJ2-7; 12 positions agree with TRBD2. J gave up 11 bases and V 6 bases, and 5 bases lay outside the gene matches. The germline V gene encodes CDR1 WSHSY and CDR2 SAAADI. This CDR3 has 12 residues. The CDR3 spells CASSNLAGGEYF. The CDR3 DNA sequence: TGCGCCAGCAGCAACCTAGCGGGAGGGGAGTACTTC.

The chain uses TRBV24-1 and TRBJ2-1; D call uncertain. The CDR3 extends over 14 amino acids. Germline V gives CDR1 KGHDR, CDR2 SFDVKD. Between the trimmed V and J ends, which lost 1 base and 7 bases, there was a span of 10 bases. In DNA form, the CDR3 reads TGTGCCACCAGTGATTTACGTGATCGGAATGAGCAGTTCTTC. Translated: CATSDLRDRNEQFF.

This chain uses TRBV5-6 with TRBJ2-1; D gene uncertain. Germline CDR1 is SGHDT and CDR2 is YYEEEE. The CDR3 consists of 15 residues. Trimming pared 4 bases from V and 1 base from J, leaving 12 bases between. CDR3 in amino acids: CASSLVGRSYNEQFF. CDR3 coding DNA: TGTGCCAGCAGCCTTGTGGGTAGGTCCTACAATGAGCAGTTCTTC.

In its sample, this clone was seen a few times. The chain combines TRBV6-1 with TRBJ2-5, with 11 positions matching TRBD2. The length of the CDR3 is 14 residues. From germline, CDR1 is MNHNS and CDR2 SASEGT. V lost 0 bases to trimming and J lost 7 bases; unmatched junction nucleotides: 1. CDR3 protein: CASSEALAGGTQYF. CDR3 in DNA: TGTGCCAGCAGTGAAGCGCTAGCGGGAGGGACCCAGTACTTC.

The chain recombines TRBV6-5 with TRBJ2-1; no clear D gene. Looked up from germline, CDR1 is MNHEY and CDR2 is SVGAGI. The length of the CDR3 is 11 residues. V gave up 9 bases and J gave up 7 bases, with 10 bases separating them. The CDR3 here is CASGRNNEQFF. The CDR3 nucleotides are TGTGCCAGTGGCAGGAATAATGAGCAGTTCTTC.

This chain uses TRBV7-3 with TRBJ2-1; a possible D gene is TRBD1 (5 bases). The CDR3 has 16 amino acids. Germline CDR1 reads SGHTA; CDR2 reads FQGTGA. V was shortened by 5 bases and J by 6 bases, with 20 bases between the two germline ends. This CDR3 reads CASSLPGRAPFNEQFF. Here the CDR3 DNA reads TGTGCCAGCAGCCTCCCCGGCAGGGCACCATTCAATGAGCAGTTCTTC.

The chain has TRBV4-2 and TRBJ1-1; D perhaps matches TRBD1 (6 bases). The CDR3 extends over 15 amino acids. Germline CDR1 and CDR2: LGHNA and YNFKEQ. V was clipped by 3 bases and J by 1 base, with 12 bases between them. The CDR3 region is CASSHLQGGNTEAFF. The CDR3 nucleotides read TGTGCCAGCAGCCACCTACAGGGAGGGAACACTGAAGCTTTCTTT.

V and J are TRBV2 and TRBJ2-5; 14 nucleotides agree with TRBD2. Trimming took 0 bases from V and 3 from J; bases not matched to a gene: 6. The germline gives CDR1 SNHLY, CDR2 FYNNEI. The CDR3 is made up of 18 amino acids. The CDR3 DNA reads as TGTGCCAGCAGTGAAGCAAGAGGACTAGCGGGAGGAAAAGAGACCCAGTACTTC. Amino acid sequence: CASSEARGLAGGKETQYF.

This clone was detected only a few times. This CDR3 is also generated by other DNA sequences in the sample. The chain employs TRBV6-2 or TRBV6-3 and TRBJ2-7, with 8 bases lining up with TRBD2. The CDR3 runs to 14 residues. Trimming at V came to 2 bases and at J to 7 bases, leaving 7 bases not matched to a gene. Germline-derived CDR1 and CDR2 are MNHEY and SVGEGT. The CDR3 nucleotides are TGTGCCAGCAGTTACGAAGCGGGAGTGAGGGAGCAGTACTTC. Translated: CASSYEAGVREQYF.